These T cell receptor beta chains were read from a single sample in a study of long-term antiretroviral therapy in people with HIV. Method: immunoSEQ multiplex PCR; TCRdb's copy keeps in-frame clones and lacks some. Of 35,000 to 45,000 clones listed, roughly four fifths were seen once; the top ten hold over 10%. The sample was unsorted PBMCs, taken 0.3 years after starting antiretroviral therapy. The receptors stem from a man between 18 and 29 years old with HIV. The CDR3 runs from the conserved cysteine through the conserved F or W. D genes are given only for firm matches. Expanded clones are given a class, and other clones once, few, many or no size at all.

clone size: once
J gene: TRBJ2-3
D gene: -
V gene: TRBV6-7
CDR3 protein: CASSYSGPHTDTQYF
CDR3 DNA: TGTGCCAGCAGTTACTCAGGACCCCACACAGATACGCAGTATTTT

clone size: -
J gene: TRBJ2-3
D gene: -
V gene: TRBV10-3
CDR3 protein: CAISTQDTQYF
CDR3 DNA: TGTGCCATCTCCACGCAAGATACGCAGTATTTT

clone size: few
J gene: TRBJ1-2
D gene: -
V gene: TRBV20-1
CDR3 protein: CSATGGYGYTF
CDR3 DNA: TGCAGTGCTACGGGGGGCTATGGCTACACCTTC

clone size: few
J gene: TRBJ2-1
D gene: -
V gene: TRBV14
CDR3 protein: CASSQVGGLISYNEQFF
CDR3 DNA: TGTGCCAGCAGCCAAGTGGGCGGTCTAATCTCCTACAATGAGCAGTTCTTC

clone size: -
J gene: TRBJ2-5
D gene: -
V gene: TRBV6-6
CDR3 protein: CASSLNRAYQETQYF
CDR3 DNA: TGTGCCAGCAGTTTAAACAGGGCTTACCAAGAGACCCAGTACTTC

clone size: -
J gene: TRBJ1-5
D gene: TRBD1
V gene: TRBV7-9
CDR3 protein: CASSFDRGTNQPQHF
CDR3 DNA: TGTGCCAGCAGCTTCGACAGGGGGACCAATCAGCCCCAGCATTTT

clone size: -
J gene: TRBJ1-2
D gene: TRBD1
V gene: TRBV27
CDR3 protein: CASSPSPLQGAVYGYTF
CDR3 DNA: TGTGCCAGCAGTCCCTCTCCCTTGCAGGGGGCCGTTTATGGCTACACCTTC

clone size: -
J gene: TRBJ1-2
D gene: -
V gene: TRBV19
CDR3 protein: CASSRQFGPAADKLFHGYTF
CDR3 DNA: TGTGCCAGTAGCCGTCAATTCGGACCCGCTGCTGATAAACTATTTCATGGCTACACCTTC

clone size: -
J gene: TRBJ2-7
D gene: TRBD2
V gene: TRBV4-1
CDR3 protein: CASSQASGLAGSYEQYF
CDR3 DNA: TGCGCCAGCAGCCAAGCCTCGGGACTAGCGGGCTCCTACGAGCAGTACTTC

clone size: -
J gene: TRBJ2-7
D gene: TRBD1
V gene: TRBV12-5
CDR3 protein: CASGPGGTGGEQYF
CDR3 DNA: TGTGCTAGTGGTCCGGGCGGGACAGGGGGCGAGCAGTACTTC

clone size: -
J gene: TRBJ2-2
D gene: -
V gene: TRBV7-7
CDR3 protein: CASSFGTKITNTGELFF
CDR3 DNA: TGTGCTAGCAGCTTCGGGACAAAAATTACGAACACCGGGGAGCTGTTTTTT

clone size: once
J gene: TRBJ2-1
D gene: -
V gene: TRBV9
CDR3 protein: CASSPRGGGAYNEQFF
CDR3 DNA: TGTGCCAGCAGCCCCCGAGGGGGGGGAGCCTACAATGAGCAGTTCTTC

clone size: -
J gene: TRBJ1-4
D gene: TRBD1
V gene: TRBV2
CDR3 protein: CASSLQGATNEKLFF
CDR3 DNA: TGTGCCAGCAGCTTACAGGGGGCAACTAATGAAAAACTGTTTTTT

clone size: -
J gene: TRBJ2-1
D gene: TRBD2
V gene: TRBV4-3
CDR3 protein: CASSQETSGRHEQFF
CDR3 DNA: TGCGCCAGCAGCCAAGAAACTAGCGGGAGACATGAGCAGTTCTTC

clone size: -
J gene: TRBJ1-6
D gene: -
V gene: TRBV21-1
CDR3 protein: CASGSQWNSPLHF
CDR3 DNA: TGTGCCAGCGGGTCGCAGTGGAATTCACCCCTCCACTTT

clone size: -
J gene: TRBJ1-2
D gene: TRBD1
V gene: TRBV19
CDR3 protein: CASSLSRDSSYGYTF
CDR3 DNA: TGTGCCAGTAGCCTCTCCCGGGACAGTTCCTATGGCTACACCTTC

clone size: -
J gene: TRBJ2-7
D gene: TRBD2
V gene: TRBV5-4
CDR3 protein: CASSFGTSKTYEQYF
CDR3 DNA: TGTGCCAGCAGTTTCGGGACTAGCAAAACCTACGAGCAGTACTTC

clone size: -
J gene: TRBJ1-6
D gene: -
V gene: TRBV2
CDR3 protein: CASTVASQGRRSPLHF
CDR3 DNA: TGTGCCAGCACTGTTGCCTCACAGGGACGAAGGTCACCCCTCCACTTT

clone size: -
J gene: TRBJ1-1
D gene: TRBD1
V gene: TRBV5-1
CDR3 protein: CASSFDGQGNTEAFF
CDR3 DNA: TGCGCCAGCAGTTTTGACGGACAGGGGAACACTGAAGCTTTCTTT

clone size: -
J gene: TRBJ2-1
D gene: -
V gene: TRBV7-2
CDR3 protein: CASSLGWESGEQFF
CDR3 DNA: TGTGCCAGCAGCTTGGGCTGGGAATCGGGGGAGCAGTTCTTC

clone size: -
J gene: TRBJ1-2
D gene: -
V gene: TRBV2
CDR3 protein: CASSEASGNYGYTF
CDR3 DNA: TGTGCCAGCAGTGAAGCCTCCGGAAACTATGGCTACACCTTC

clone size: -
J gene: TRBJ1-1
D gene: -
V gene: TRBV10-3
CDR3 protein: CAISESRVAVGAFF
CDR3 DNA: TGTGCCATCAGTGAGTCGAGGGTGGCAGTCGGTGCTTTCTTT

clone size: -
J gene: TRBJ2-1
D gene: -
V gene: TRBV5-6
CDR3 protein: CASSPQWAYNEQFF
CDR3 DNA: TGTGCCAGCAGCCCCCAGTGGGCTTACAATGAGCAGTTCTTC

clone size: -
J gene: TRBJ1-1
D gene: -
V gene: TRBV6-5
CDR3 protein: CASSYSRQMNTEAFF
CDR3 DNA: TGTGCCAGCAGTTACTCTCGACAGATGAACACTGAAGCTTTCTTT

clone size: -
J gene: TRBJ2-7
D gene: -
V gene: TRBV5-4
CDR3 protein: CASSGGGKQGFSYEQYF
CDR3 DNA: TGTGCCAGCAGCGGGGGGGGGAAACAGGGATTCTCCTACGAGCAGTACTTC

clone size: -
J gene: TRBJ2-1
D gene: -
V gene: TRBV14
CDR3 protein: CASSQEGPASRSSYNEQFF
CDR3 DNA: TGTGCCAGCAGCCAAGAAGGACCTGCTAGCAGGAGCTCCTACAATGAGCAGTTCTTC

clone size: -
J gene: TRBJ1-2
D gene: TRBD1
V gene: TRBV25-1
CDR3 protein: CASSVFRQGAPDGYTF
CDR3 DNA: TGTGCCAGCAGTGTGTTTCGTCAGGGGGCGCCGGACGGCTACACCTTC

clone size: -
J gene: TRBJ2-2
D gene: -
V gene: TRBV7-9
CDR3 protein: CAEYTGELFF
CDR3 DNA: TGTGCCGAGTACACCGGGGAGCTGTTTTTT

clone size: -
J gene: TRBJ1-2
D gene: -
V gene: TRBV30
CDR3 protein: CAWSATNYGYTF
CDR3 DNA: TGTGCCTGGAGTGCAACTAACTATGGCTACACCTTC

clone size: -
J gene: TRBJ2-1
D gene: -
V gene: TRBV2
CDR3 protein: CASKDARSYNEQFF
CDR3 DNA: TGTGCCAGCAAGGACGCTCGCTCCTACAATGAGCAGTTCTTC

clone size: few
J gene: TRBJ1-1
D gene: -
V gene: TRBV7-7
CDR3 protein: CASSSGVNTEAFF
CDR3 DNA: TGTGCTAGCAGCTCGGGGGTGAACACTGAAGCTTTCTTT

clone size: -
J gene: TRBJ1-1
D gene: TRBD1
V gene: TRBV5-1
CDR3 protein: CASSLTTDRENTEAFF
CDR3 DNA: TGCGCCAGCAGCCTGACTACGGACAGGGAGAACACTGAAGCTTTCTTT

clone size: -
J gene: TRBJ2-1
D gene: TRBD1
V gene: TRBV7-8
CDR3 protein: CASSRETGAYNEQFF
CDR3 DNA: TGTGCCAGCAGCCGAGAGACAGGGGCCTACAATGAGCAGTTCTTC

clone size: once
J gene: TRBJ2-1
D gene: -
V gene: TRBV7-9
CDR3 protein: CASSQGRNRNEQFF
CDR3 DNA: TGTGCCAGCAGCCAAGGCCGAAATAGGAATGAGCAGTTCTTC

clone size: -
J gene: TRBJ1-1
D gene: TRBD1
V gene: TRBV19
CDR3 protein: CASIVRDRVPGTEAFF
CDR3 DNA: TGTGCCAGTATAGTGCGGGACAGGGTGCCGGGCACTGAAGCTTTCTTT

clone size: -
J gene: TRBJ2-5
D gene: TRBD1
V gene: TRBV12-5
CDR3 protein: CASGRNRGQETQYF
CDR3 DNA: TGTGCTAGTGGCCGTAACAGGGGCCAAGAGACCCAGTACTTC

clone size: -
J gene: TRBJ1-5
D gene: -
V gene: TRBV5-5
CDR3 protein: CASSLGGGMNQPQHF
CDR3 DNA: TGTGCCAGCAGCTTGGGAGGGGGAATGAATCAGCCCCAGCATTTT

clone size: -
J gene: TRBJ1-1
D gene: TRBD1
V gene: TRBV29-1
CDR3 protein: CSGEVGTGWTEAFF
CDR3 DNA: TGCAGCGGTGAGGTCGGGACAGGGTGGACTGAAGCTTTCTTT

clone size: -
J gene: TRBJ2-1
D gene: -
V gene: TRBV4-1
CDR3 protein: CASSQIERRNEQFF
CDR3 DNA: TGCGCCAGCAGCCAGATAGAGAGGCGCAATGAGCAGTTCTTC

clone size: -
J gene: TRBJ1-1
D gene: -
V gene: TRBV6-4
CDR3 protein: CASSASPGSEAFF
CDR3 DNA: TGTGCCAGCAGCGCCTCACCAGGGTCTGAAGCTTTCTTT

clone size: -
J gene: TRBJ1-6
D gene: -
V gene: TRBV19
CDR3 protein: CASSTHRDNSPLHF
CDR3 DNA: TGTGCCAGTAGTACCCACAGGGATAATTCACCCCTCCACTTT

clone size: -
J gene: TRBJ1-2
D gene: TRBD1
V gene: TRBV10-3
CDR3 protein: CAISESTGADGYTF
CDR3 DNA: TGTGCCATCAGTGAGTCAACAGGGGCCGATGGCTACACCTTC

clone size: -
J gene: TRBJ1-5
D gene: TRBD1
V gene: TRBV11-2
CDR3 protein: CASSVGQGADQPQHF
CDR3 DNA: TGTGCCAGCAGCGTGGGACAGGGGGCTGATCAGCCCCAGCATTTT

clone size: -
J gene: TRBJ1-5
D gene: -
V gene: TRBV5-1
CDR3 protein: CASSLTGFQPQHF
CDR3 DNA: TGCGCCAGCAGCTTGACCGGGTTTCAGCCCCAGCATTTT

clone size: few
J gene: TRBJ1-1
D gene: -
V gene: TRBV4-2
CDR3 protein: CASSQDLGGSTEAFF
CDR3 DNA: TGTGCCAGCAGCCAAGATCTTGGGGGATCCACTGAAGCTTTCTTT

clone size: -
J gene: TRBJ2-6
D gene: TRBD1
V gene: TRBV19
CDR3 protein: CASSIGDRLSSGANVLTF
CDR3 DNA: TGTGCCAGTAGCATCGGGGACAGGTTGAGCTCTGGGGCCAACGTCCTGACTTTC

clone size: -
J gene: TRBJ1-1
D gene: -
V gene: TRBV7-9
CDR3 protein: CASSLGGVNTEAFF
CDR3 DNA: TGTGCCAGCAGCCTCGGGGGAGTTAACACTGAAGCTTTCTTT